This T cell receptor (beta chain) appears in the sequencing data of a study of identical twins. The CDR3 consists of 12 residues. The germline gives CDR1 MNHEY, CDR2 SVGEGT. V lost 1 base and J lost 4, with 2 bases in between. This clonotype showed up just a few times. Unique molecular identifiers were present on cDNA, and template switching added a universal primer site. TCRdb itself ran the 5' RACE reads through MiXCR, one entry per CDR3 protein. The sample has about 200,000 distinct CDR3 sequences; about 15% are singletons. These sequences were also reported in another study, on T cells expressing NK-cell markers.

Material: CD8+ T cells sorted from blood. The sequence was obtained from a woman aged 18 to 35 in good health. The chain employs TRBV6-2 or TRBV6-3 and TRBJ2-1; D gene unclear. The CDR3 spells CASSYLYNEQFF. The CDR3 DNA follows: TGTGCCAGCAGTTACTTGTACAATGAGCAGTTCTTC.